Included here is one T cell receptor beta chain sequence, with context. In the original workflow: Estimated nucleated cell counts came from reference gene primer amplification. Sequencing was performed with immunoSEQ multiplex PCR; in TCRdb, only in-frame clones are kept and a portion is missing. The V and J calls and clone size come from that table; D and trimming were worked out from the DNA. The sample records roughly 330,000 clones, around 89% being singletons. The CDR3 extends over 15 amino acids. Trimming took 4 bases from V and 7 from J; bases not matched to a gene: 7. Germline assignment: CDR1 KGHDR and CDR2 SFDVKD. These data originate in a study of blood T cell repertoires in COVID-19. Study background: Researchers got acute and convalescent COVID-19 samples from the United States, Italy and Spain.

The sample consisted of peripheral blood. The chain links TRBV24-1 to TRBJ2-2, with 8 bases identical to TRBD2. The clonotype comes from a woman aged 45-60 years with active or convalescent COVID-19. The CDR3, as DNA: TGTGCCACCAGTGACGGGGGGGTTATAGACGGGGAGCTGTTTTTT. As protein: CATSDGGVIDGELFF.